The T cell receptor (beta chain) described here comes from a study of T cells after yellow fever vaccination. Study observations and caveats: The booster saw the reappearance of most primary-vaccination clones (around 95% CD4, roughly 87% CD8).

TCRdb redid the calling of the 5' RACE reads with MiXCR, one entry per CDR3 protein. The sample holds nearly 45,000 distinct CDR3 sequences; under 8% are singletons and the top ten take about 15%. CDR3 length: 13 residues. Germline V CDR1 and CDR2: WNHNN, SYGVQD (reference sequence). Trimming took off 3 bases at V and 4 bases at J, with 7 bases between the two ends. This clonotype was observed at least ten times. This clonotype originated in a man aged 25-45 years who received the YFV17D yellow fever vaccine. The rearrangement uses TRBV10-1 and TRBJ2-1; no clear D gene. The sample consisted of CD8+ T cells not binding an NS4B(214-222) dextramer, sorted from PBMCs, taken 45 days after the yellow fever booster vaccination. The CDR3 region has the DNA TGCGCCAGCAGTGATTTATCTTACAATGAGCAGTTCTTC. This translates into CASSDLSYNEQFF.